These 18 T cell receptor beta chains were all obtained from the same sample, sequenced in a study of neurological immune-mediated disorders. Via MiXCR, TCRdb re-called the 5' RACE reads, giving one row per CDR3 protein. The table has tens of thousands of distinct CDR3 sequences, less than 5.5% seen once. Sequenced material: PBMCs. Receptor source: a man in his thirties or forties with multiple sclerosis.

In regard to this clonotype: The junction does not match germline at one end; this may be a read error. CDR3 loop: CASSSRLNQPQNF. CDR3 sequence (DNA): TGTGCCAGCAGCTCAAGGCTCAATCAGCCCCAGAATTTT. The V and J genes are TRBV7-7 and TRBJ1-5; D is undetermined. This CDR3 is built from 13 residues. Germline CDR1 reads SSHAT; CDR2 reads FNYEAQ (reference sequence).

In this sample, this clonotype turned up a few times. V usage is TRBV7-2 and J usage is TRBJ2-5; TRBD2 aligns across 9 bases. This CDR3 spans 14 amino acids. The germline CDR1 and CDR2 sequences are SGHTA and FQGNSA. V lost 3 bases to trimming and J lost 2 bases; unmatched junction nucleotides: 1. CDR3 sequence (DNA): TGTGCCAGCAGCTTCCTAGCGGGGCAAGAGACCCAGTACTTC. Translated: CASSFLAGQETQYF.

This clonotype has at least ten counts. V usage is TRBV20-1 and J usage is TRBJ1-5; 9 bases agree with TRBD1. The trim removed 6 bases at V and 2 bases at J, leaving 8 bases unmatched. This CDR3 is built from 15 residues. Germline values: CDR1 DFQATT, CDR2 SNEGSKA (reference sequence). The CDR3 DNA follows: TGCAGTGCAAGGGGACAGGGAGGACGCAATCAGCCCCAGCATTTT. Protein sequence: CSARGQGGRNQPQHF.

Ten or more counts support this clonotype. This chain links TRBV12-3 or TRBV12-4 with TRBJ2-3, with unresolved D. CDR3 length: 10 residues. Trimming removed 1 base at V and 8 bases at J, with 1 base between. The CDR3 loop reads CASSLGTQYF. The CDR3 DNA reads TGTGCCAGCAGTTTAGGTACGCAGTATTTT.

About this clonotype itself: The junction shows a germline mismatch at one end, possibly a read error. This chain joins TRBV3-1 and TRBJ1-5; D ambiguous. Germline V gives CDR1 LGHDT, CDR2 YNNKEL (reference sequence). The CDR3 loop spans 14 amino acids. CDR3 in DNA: TGTGCCAGCAGCCAAGATTCGAGCAATCAGCCCCAGAATTTT. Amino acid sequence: CASSQDSSNQPQNF.

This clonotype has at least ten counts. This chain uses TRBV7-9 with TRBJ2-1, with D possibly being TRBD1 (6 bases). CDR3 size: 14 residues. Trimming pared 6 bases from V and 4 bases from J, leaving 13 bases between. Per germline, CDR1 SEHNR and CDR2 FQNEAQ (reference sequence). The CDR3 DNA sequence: TGTGCCAGCAGTCGAGGGGACAAATACAATGAGCAGTTCTTC. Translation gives CASSRGDKYNEQFF.

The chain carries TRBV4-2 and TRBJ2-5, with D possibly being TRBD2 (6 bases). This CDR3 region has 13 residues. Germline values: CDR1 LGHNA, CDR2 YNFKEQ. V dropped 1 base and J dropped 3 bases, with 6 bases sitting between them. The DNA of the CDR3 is TGTGCCAGCAGCCAAGCGGGAGAAGAGACCCAGTACTTC. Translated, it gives CASSQAGEETQYF.

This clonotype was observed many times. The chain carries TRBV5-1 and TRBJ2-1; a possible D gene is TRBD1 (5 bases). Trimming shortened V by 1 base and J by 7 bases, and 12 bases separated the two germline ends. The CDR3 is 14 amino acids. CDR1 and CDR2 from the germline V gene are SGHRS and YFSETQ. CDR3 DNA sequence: TGCGCCAGCAGCTTGAGGGCAGGGATTAATGAGCAGTTCTTC. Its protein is CASSLRAGINEQFF.

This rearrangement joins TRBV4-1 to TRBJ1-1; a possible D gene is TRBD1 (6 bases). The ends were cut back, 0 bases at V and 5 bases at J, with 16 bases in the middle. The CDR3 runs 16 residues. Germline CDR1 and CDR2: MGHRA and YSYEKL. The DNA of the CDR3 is TGCGCCAGCAGCCAAGAAAAGGGGGGCGATGGAACTGAAGCTTTCTTT. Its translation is CASSQEKGGDGTEAFF.

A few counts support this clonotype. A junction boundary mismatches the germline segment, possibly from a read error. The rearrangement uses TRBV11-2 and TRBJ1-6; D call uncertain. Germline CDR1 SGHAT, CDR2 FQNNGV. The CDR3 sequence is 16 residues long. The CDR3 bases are TGTGCCAGCAGCTTAGAACCTTCGCCATTTAATTCACCCCTCAACTTT. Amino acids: CASSLEPSPFNSPLNF.

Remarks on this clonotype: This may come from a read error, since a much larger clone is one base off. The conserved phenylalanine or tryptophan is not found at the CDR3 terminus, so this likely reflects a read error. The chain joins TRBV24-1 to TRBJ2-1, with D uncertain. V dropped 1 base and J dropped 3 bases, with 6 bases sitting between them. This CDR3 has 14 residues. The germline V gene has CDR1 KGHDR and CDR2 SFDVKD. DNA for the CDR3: TGTGCCACCAGTGATTTCGGCAGCTACAATGAGCAGTTCATC. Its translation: CATSDFGSYNEQFI.

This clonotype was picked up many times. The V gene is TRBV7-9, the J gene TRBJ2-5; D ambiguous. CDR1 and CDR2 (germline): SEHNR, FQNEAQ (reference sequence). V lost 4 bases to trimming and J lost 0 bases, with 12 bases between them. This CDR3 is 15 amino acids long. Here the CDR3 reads CASSSSLGYQETQYF. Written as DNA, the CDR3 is TGTGCCAGCAGCTCTTCTCTAGGGTACCAAGAGACCCAGTACTTC.

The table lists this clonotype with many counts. For the CDR3, the DNA is TGTGCCACCAGTGACTGGGACAGTAAAGAGACCCAGTACTTC. Translation: CATSDWDSKETQYF. This chain links TRBV24-1 with TRBJ2-5, with 7 bases identical to TRBD1. Germline V gene lookup returns CDR1 KGHDR and CDR2 SFDVKD. This CDR3 has 14 residues. V gave up 4 bases and J gave up 3 bases; unmatched junction bases: 4.

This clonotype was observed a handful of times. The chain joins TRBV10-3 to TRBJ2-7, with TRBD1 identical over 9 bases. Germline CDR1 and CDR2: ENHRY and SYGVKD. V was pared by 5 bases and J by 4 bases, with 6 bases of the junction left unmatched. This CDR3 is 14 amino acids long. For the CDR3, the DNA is TGTGCCATCAGTTCGGACAGGGGAGATTACGAGCAGTACTTC. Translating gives CAISSDRGDYEQYF.

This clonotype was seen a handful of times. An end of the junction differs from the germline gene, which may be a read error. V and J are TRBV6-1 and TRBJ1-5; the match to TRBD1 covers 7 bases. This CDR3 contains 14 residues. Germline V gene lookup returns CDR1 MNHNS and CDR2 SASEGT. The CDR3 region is CATGDRYSNQPQNF. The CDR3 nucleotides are TGTGCCACGGGGGACAGATATAGCAATCAGCCCCAGAATTTT.

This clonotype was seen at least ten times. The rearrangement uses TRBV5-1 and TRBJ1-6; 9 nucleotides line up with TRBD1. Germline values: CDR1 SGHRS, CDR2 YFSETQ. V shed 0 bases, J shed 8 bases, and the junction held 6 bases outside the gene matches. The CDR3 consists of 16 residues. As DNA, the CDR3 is TGCGCCAGCAGCTTGGACAGGGGGCGGTTGGATTCACCCCTCCACTTT. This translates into CASSLDRGRLDSPLHF.

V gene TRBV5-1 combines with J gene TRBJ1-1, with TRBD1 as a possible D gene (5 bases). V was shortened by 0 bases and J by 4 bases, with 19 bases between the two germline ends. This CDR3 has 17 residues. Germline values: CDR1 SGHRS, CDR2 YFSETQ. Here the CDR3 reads CASSLAPAGRAVTEAFF. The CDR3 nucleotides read TGCGCCAGCAGCTTGGCCCCCGCCGGCAGGGCGGTCACTGAAGCTTTCTTT.

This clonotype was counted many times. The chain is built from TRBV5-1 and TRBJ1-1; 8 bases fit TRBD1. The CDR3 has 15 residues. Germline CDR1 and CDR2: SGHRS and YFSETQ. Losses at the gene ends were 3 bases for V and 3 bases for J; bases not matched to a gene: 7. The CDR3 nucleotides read TGCGCCAGCAGCTCTCTGGGACAGGTCGACACTGAAGCTTTCTTT. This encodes CASSSLGQVDTEAFF.